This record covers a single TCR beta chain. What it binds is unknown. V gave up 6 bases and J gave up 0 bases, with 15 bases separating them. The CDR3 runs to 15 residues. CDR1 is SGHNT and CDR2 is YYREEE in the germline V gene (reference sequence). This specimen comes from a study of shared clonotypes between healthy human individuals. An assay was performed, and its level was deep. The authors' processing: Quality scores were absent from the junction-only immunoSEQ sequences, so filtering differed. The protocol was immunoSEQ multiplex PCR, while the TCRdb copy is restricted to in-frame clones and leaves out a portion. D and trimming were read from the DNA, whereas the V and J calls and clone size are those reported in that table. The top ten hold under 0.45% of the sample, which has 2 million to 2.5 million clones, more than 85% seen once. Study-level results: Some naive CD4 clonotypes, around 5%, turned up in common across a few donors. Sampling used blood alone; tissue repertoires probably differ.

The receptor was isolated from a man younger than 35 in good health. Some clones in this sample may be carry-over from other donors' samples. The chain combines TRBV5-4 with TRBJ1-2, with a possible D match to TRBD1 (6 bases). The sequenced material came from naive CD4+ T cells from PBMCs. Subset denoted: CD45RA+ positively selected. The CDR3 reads CASIPGGTTNYGYTF. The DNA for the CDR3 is TGTGCCAGCATCCCGGGCGGGACAACTAACTATGGCTACACCTTC.